The 14 T cell receptor beta chains below all came from one sample that was sequenced in a study of T cells in Graves' hyperthyroidism and ophthalmopathy (dated by TCRdb to about 2019). Library generation was performed with multiplex PCR. The sequencing machine was an Illumina HiSeq 2000. Amplification of TCR beta CDR3 regions was carried out from RNA transcripts. A first-round RT-PCR of the TCR CDR3 used the HTBI primer set with the Qiagen OneStep RT-PCR kit. Using fastp trimming at Q25 and MiXCR clonotype assembly, TCRdb reanalyzed the public sequencing data and kept in-frame beta chains. Rows are combined by CDR3 protein, so each entry shows the most common genes and DNA. For this sample there are roughly 740,000 distinct CDR3 sequences; 16% appear just once. The top ten clones comprise under 8.5% of the sample. The sample consisted of blood. Receptor source: a man aged 18 to 35 with Graves' hyperthyroidism.

This clonotype has a count of ten or more. The CDR3 DNA reads as TGTGCCAGCAGTTCAGCCCGGGGAGCCTTGAGGACCCAGTACTTC. Its translation: CASSSARGALRTQYF. The genes are TRBV6-2 or TRBV6-3 and TRBJ2-5; TRBD2 might be the D (5 bases). There are 15 residues in the CDR3. Trimming cost V 4 bases and J 7 bases, with 19 bases left between them. Germline V CDR1 and CDR2: MNHEY, SVGEGT.

This clonotype was observed at least ten times. The chain has TRBV11-3 and TRBJ2-5; D not certain. Deletions cut 0 bases from V and 1 base from J, with 6 bases between. CDR1 and CDR2 from the germline V gene are SGHNT and YENEEA. This CDR3 spans 14 amino acids. DNA for the CDR3: TGTGCCAGCAGCTTAGAACAGATCCAAGAGACCCAGTACTTC. Protein sequence: CASSLEQIQETQYF.

The chain links TRBV24-1 to TRBJ2-1; D might be TRBD1 (6 bases). V was clipped by 9 bases and J by 4 bases, with 15 bases between them. The CDR3 sequence is 14 residues long. The germline V gene encodes CDR1 KGHDR and CDR2 SFDVKD. Written as DNA, the CDR3 is TGTGCCACCGCCGGATATGGACAGTACAATGAGCAGTTCTTC. Translation gives CATAGYGQYNEQFF.

In this sample, this clonotype turned up a few times. V is TRBV28 and J is TRBJ2-7; tentative D call: TRBD2 (6 bases). Trimming cost V 4 bases and J 1 base, with 14 bases left between them. Germline V gene sequence: CDR1 MDHEN, CDR2 SYDVKM. This CDR3 contains 15 residues. The CDR3 nucleotides read TGTGCCAGCAGTTCCGGGACTCAGACATCCTACGAGCAGTACTTC. Translation gives CASSSGTQTSYEQYF.

The chain is built from TRBV5-1 and TRBJ2-7, with 12 positions matching TRBD2. Germline assignment: CDR1 SGHRS and CDR2 YFSETQ. V gave up 2 bases and J gave up 9 bases; unmatched junction bases: 9. This CDR3 contains 15 residues. The CDR3 DNA reads TGCGCCAGCAGCTTCGGACTAGCGGGGCCCAGGGTGCAGTACTTC. This encodes CASSFGLAGPRVQYF.

This clonotype was observed a few times. The chain couples TRBV4-1 to TRBJ2-1; possible D gene TRBD2, 6 bases. This CDR3 is 14 amino acids long. Germline V gives CDR1 MGHRA, CDR2 YSYEKL. Trimming took off 2 bases at V and 3 bases at J, with 8 bases between the two ends. DNA of the CDR3: TGCGCCAGCAGCCAACCTAGCGACTACAATGAGCAGTTCTTC. It yields the protein CASSQPSDYNEQFF.

At least ten counts were recorded for this clonotype. The chain employs TRBV28 and TRBJ2-1; 7 nucleotides match TRBD2. This CDR3 has 14 amino acids. J gave up 7 bases and V 3 bases, and 6 bases lay outside the gene matches. CDR1 and CDR2 from the germline V gene are MDHEN and SYDVKM. The CDR3 spells CASSFPLRENEQFF. CDR3 nucleotides: TGTGCCAGCAGTTTCCCTTTGCGGGAGAATGAGCAGTTCTTC.

The chain carries TRBV6-1 and TRBJ2-1; 7 nucleotides agree with TRBD2. Germline V gene lookup returns CDR1 MNHNS and CDR2 SASEGT. The CDR3 is made up of 14 amino acids. V gave up 5 bases and J gave up 10 bases; unmatched junction bases: 11. CDR3 bases: TGTGCCAGCAGTCAAGACCCAGGGACTATCGAGCAGTTCTTC. It yields the protein CASSQDPGTIEQFF.

The gene calls are TRBV7-9 and TRBJ2-1; possible D gene TRBD1, 7 bases. Deletions cut 1 base from V and 5 bases from J, with 18 bases between. The V gene's germline CDR1 is SEHNR and CDR2 FQNEAQ (reference sequence). The CDR3 loop spans 17 amino acids. The CDR3 DNA follows: TGTGCCAGCAGCTTAGGCCTAGGCGCAGGGGGGAACAATGAGCAGTTCTTC. Its protein product is CASSLGLGAGGNNEQFF.

This clonotype occurred a few times. The chain recombines TRBV10-3 with TRBJ2-1; 12 bases fit TRBD2. The CDR3 contains 19 residues. V shed 6 bases, J shed 2 bases, and the junction held 14 bases outside the gene matches. Germline-derived CDR1 and CDR2 are ENHRY and SYGVKD. CDR3 amino acids: CAIRERLAGVNVPYNEQFF. In DNA, the CDR3 is TGTGCCATCAGGGAGAGACTAGCGGGAGTCAATGTTCCCTACAATGAGCAGTTCTTC.

This clonotype was counted only a few times. The chain couples TRBV12-3 or TRBV12-4 to TRBJ1-5; no clear D gene. Between the trimmed V and J ends, which lost 3 bases and 5 bases, there was a span of 11 bases. The CDR3 runs 14 residues. The CDR3 loop is CASSFGVIDQPQHF. The CDR3, as DNA: TGTGCCAGCAGTTTTGGGGTGATCGATCAGCCCCAGCATTTT.

This CDR3 reads CASRRSGVSGNTIYF. The DNA of the CDR3 is TGTGCCAGCAGGCGATCCGGGGTCTCTGGAAACACCATATATTTT. V usage is TRBV12-3 or TRBV12-4 and J usage is TRBJ1-3, with D uncertain. Trimming pared 6 bases from V and 0 bases from J, leaving 12 bases between. The CDR3 is 15 residues long.

This clonotype appeared many times. The J gene is TRBJ2-1, the V gene TRBV20-1; the match to TRBD2 covers 12 bases. Germline-derived CDR1 and CDR2 are DFQATT and SNEGSKA (reference sequence). The CDR3 has 14 amino acids. V shed 3 bases, J shed 6 bases, and the junction held 3 bases outside the gene matches. The CDR3 region has the DNA TGCAGTGCTAGGACTAGCGGGAGTATCAATGAGCAGTTCTTC. Encoded protein: CSARTSGSINEQFF.

This clonotype was counted many times. The chain couples TRBV27 to TRBJ2-1; TRBD1 aligns across 8 bases. J lost 2 bases, V lost 2 bases, and 5 bases had no gene match. The CDR3 is 16 residues long. The germline V gene encodes CDR1 MNHEY and CDR2 SMNVEV (reference sequence). This chain's CDR3 is CASSLLPTGAYNEQFF. The DNA for the CDR3 is TGTGCCAGCAGTTTACTCCCGACAGGGGCCTACAATGAGCAGTTCTTC.